This TCR beta chain is from a study of response to subunit inactivated influenza vaccine. Study conclusions and caveats: The authors offered the suggestion that each seasonal influenza vaccination recruits few new T cells.

Germline V gene lookup returns CDR1 DFQATT and CDR2 SNEGSKA (reference sequence). Deletions cut 3 bases from V and 2 bases from J, with 14 bases between. The CDR3 runs to 14 residues. From the RT-PCR reads, TCRdb called clonotypes with MiXCR, one entry per CDR3 protein. This table has about 480,000 distinct CDR3 sequences, about an eighth appearing once. Remarks on this clonotype: As yet, its antigen is unknown.

The sequence came from a man aged 45 to 65 who received an inactivated influenza vaccine. The sample was PBMCs from blood, taken 35 to 45 days after vaccination. The J gene is TRBJ2-7, the V gene TRBV20-1; D is possibly TRBD1 (5 bases). Here the CDR3 reads CSASLDSSTYEQYF. The CDR3 bases are TGCAGTGCTAGTCTTGACAGCTCTACCTACGAGCAGTACTTC.